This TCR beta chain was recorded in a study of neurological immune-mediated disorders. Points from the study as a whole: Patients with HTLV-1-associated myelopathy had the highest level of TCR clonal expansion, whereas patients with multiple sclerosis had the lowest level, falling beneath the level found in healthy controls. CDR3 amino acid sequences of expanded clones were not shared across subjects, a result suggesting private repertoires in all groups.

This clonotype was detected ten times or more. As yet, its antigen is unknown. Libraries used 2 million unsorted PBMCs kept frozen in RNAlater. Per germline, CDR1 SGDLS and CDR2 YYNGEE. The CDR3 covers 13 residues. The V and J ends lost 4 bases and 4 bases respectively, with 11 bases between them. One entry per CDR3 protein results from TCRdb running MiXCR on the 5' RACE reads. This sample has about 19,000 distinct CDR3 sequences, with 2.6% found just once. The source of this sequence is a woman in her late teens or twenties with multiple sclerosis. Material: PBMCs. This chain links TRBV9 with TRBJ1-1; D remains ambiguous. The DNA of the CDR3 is TGTGCCAGCAGCCCTCCTGGACCCACTGAAGCTTTCTTT. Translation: CASSPPGPTEAFF.